This T cell receptor (beta chain) comes out of a study of shared clonotypes between healthy human individuals. Whole-study findings and limits: Of the naive CD4 clonotypes, roughly 5% were shared across a handful of donors. The sampled material consisted only of blood, and tissue repertoires are likely to differ. Generally, naive subsets came out with larger estimated richness than memory subsets.

About this clone itself: As yet, its antigen is unknown.

Deletions cut 7 bases from V and 7 bases from J, with 17 bases between. Germline V gives CDR1 MNHEY, CDR2 SVGAGI. CDR3 size: 15 residues. Splitting the CD4+ cells yielded a CD45RA+ naive subset and a CD45RA-negative memory subset. The repertoire was sequenced with immunoSEQ multiplex PCR; TCRdb's copy has only in-frame clones and lacks some. Of millions of clones listed, 85% to 95% are singletons. The chain is built from TRBV6-5 and TRBJ1-6; D is possibly TRBD1 (5 bases). The sequence was collected from a man aged 18-30 years in good health. Sequencing was carried out using naive CD4+ T cells sorted from blood. This sample's subset: CD45RA+ positively selected. CDR3 protein: CASTDRDGRNSPLHF. CDR3 in DNA: TGTGCCAGCACCGACCGGGACGGCCGAAATTCACCCCTCCACTTT.